The following is a T cell receptor (beta chain) sequence with its context. V was trimmed by 5 bases and J by 0 bases, leaving 11 bases between them. CDR3 length: 14 residues. This specimen comes from a study of regulatory T cells in long-lasting Graves disease. Described time point: newly diagnosed GD, antithyroid drugs for less than 3 months. PBMC RNA served as the TCR library source. Arm-PCR with iRepertoire HTBI primers amplified the CDR3 regions for these TCR beta libraries. MiXCR, run by TCRdb on the multiplex PCR reads, gives a single entry per CDR3 protein. The table includes about 440,000 distinct CDR3 sequences, 15% detected once. The sample was also reused in another study, on T cells in Graves' hyperthyroidism and ophthalmopathy.

The sequence was obtained from a woman in her thirties with Graves disease. This specimen was peripheral blood mononuclear cells (PBMCs), taken at new diagnosis, from a patient treated with antithyroid drugs. The chain links TRBV12-3 or TRBV12-4 to TRBJ2-7, with a tentative D call TRBD1 (5 bases). The CDR3 sequence: CASSPQDLSYEQYF. Here the CDR3 DNA reads TGTGCCAGCAGTCCACAGGACCTCTCCTACGAGCAGTACTTC.